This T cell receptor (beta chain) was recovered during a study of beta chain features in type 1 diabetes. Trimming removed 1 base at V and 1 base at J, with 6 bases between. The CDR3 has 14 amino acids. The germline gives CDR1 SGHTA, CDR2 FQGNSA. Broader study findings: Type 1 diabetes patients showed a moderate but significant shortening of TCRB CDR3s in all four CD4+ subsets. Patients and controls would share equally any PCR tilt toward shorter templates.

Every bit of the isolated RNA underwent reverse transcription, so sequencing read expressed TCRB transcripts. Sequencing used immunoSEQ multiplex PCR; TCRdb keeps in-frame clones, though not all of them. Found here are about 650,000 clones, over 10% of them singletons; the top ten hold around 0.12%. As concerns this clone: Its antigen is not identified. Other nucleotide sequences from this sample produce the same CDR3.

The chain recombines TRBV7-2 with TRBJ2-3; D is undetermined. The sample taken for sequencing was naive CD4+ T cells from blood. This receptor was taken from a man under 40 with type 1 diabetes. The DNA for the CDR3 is TGTGCCAGCAGCTTAGGAACGGGCACAGATACGCAGTATTTT. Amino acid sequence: CASSLGTGTDTQYF.